A single sample gave rise to the 27 T cell receptor beta chains below, sequenced in a study of T cells in Graves' hyperthyroidism and ophthalmopathy. Using RNA transcripts as the source, TCR beta CDR3 regions were amplified. First-round RT-PCR with HTBI primers amplified the TCR CDR3 region. TCRdb recomputed calls from the multiplex PCR reads with MiXCR, one row per CDR3 protein. This table has over 700,000 distinct CDR3 sequences, roughly 40% appearing once. Sequencing was carried out using blood. These receptor sequences come from a man between 18 and 35 years old with Graves' hyperthyroidism.

This clonotype was seen ten or more times. The V and J genes are TRBV29-1 and TRBJ1-1; the D is unclear. V was trimmed by 4 bases and J by 4 bases, leaving 19 bases between them. Germline CDR1 is SQVTM and CDR2 is ANQGSEA. This CDR3 contains 15 residues. CDR3 nucleotide sequence: TGCAGCGTTGGTGAGAACAGCCGACGAAGCACTGAAGCTTTCTTT. Protein: CSVGENSRRSTEAFF.

The sample holds a few counts of this clonotype. This chain uses TRBV5-1 with TRBJ1-1; the match to TRBD1 covers 7 bases. V trimming: 1 base; J trimming: 0 bases; junction bases outside the gene matches: 3. The CDR3 is made up of 15 amino acids. Germline V CDR1 and CDR2: SGHRS, YFSETQ. The CDR3 nucleotides read TGCGCCAGCAGCTTGCAGGGGGGCGTGAACACTGAAGCTTTCTTT. It encodes CASSLQGGVNTEAFF.

This clonotype was recorded at least ten times. The chain uses TRBV19 and TRBJ2-7; TRBD2 might be the D (6 bases). The CDR3 runs to 12 residues. V dropped 3 bases and J dropped 5 bases, with 8 bases sitting between them. Germline values: CDR1 LNHDA, CDR2 SQIVND (reference sequence). The CDR3 nucleotides read TGTGCCAGTAGTATCGGGGGAAACGAGCAGTACTTC. This codes for CASSIGGNEQYF.

This clonotype has a count of ten or more. V gene TRBV7-9 combines with J gene TRBJ2-7; D unresolved. Between the trimmed V and J ends, which lost 5 bases and 2 bases, there was a span of 10 bases. CDR1 and CDR2 (germline): SEHNR, FQNEAQ (reference sequence). This CDR3 has 13 residues. This chain's CDR3 is CASSPRWTYEQYF. In nucleotides, the CDR3 is TGTGCCAGCAGCCCCCGGTGGACCTACGAGCAGTACTTC.

This clonotype came up a few times. This chain connects TRBV2 to TRBJ2-7, with 11 bases that match TRBD2. Germline V gene sequence: CDR1 SNHLY, CDR2 FYNNEI. CDR3 length equals 16 residues. V shed 6 bases, J shed 1 base, and the junction held 8 bases outside the gene matches. The CDR3 sequence is CASRVIGTSGSYEQYF. CDR3 DNA: TGTGCCAGCAGGGTAATTGGGACTAGCGGATCCTACGAGCAGTACTTC. Combining the CDR3 with reference TRBV2 and TRBJ2-7 gives the whole variable domain EPEVTQTPSHQVTQMGQEVILRCVPISNHLYFYWYRQILGQKVEFLVSFYNNEISEKSEIFDDQFSVERPDGSNFTLKIRSTKLEDSAMYFCASRVIGTSGSYEQYFGPGTRLTVT.

Ten or more counts support this clonotype. The chain couples TRBV19 to TRBJ2-5; 12 bases agree with TRBD1. The CDR3 loop spans 15 amino acids. Looked up from germline, CDR1 is LNHDA and CDR2 is SQIVND (reference sequence). Trimming took 5 bases from V and 5 from J; bases not matched to a gene: 6. CDR3 coding DNA: TGTGCCAGTAGTTCCGGGACAGGGGGCAGGGAGACCCAGTACTTC. Translation gives CASSSGTGGRETQYF. The complete variable domain, with remaining parts taken from reference TRBV19 and TRBJ2-5, reads DGGITQSPKYLFRKEGQNVTLSCEQNLNHDAMYWYRQDPGQGLRLIYYSQIVNDFQKGDIAEGYSVSREKKESFPLTVTSAQKNPTAFYLCASSSGTGGRETQYFGPGTRLLVL.

The chain recombines TRBV10-3 with TRBJ2-5; 9 nucleotides match TRBD1. The CDR3 has 12 residues. Germline CDR1 reads ENHRY; CDR2 reads SYGVKD. Trimming at V came to 10 bases and at J to 5 bases, leaving 5 bases not matched to a gene. CDR3 residues: CATRTGDETQYF. The DNA of the CDR3 is TGTGCCACCCGGACAGGGGACGAGACCCAGTACTTC.

There are a few counts of this clonotype. The V and J genes are TRBV19 and TRBJ1-1; TRBD1 is a possible D gene (6 bases). Trimming cost V 2 bases and J 4 bases, with 20 bases left between them. The germline CDR1 and CDR2 sequences are LNHDA and SQIVND (reference sequence). The CDR3 is 17 residues long. The CDR3 sequence is CASSITVVEDSPTEAFF. In nucleotides, the CDR3 is TGTGCCAGTAGTATAACGGTGGTGGAGGACAGCCCCACTGAAGCTTTCTTT.

This chain uses TRBV19 with TRBJ1-1; D remains unclear. The CDR3 runs 14 residues. The V and J ends lost 0 bases and 10 bases respectively, with 15 bases between them. The V gene's germline CDR1 is LNHDA and CDR2 SQIVND (reference sequence). The chain's CDR3 is CASSIDLWGLVAFF. CDR3 coding DNA: TGTGCCAGTAGTATAGATTTGTGGGGTCTAGTAGCTTTCTTT. The variable domain in full, completed from reference TRBV19 and TRBJ1-1, reads DGGITQSPKYLFRKEGQNVTLSCEQNLNHDAMYWYRQDPGQGLRLIYYSQIVNDFQKGDIAEGYSVSREKKESFPLTVTSAQKNPTAFYLCASSIDLWGLVAFFGQGTRLTVV.

The genes are TRBV20-1 and TRBJ1-2; D possibly corresponds to TRBD1 (6 bases). CDR3 length equals 16 residues. The germline V gene has CDR1 DFQATT and CDR2 SNEGSKA (reference sequence). V lost 6 bases and J lost 8, with 28 bases in between. The CDR3 region is CSAPIDRTYSLGGYTF. The CDR3 nucleotides read TGCAGTGCCCCAATCGACAGGACCTATTCCCTAGGCGGCTACACCTTC.

This clonotype was found a few times. The chain recombines TRBV5-1 with TRBJ1-1, with TRBD1 as a possible D gene (5 bases). V was shortened by 0 bases and J by 2 bases, with 14 bases between the two germline ends. This CDR3 spans 16 amino acids. Germline CDR1 reads SGHRS; CDR2 reads YFSETQ. The CDR3 loop is CASSLDPRGANTEAFF. Here the CDR3 DNA reads TGCGCCAGCAGCTTGGATCCCCGTGGGGCAAACACTGAAGCTTTCTTT.

This clonotype came up many times. This rearrangement joins TRBV15 to TRBJ1-5; 7 nucleotides match TRBD1. The CDR3 has 16 amino acids. J was trimmed by 4 bases and V by 0 bases; bases with no gene match: 6. Germline-derived CDR1 and CDR2 are LNHNV and YYDKDF (reference sequence). The CDR3 DNA reads as TGTGCCACCAGCAGAGATAAGGGGGCGCGGAATCAGCCCCAGCATTTT. Protein: CATSRDKGARNQPQHF.

V and J are TRBV6-6 and TRBJ1-6, with D possibly TRBD1 on 6 matching bases. This CDR3 is built from 17 residues. Germline V gene data show CDR1 as MNHNY and CDR2 as SVGAGI (reference sequence). The V end lost 0 bases, the J end lost 5 bases, and 14 bases lay between the germline ends. The CDR3, as DNA: TGTGCCAGCAGTTACTCGATCCCCGGGGGCCATAATTCACCCCTCCACTTT. It yields the protein CASSYSIPGGHNSPLHF.

This clonotype was observed a handful of times. The chain joins TRBV7-8 to TRBJ2-5; perhaps D is TRBD1 or TRBD2 (5 bases each). The V gene lost 1 base and the J gene lost 11 bases, with 17 bases spanning the gap. This CDR3 comprises 14 residues. From germline, CDR1 is SGHVS and CDR2 FQNEAQ. The chain's CDR3 is CASSLERGTDTQYF. Here the CDR3 DNA reads TGTGCCAGCAGCTTAGAACGGGGCACAGATACGCAGTACTTC.

As regards this clonotype: With a much larger clone just one base away, this may be a read error. The rearrangement links TRBV19 to TRBJ1-2; D is unclear. The CDR3 is 13 amino acids. CDR1 and CDR2 (germline): LNHDA, SQIVND (reference sequence). The CDR3 DNA reads as TGTGCCAGAAGTATAGATAGCAGCTATGGCTACACCTTC. Protein sequence: CARSIDSSYGYTF.

This clonotype appeared a few times. J is TRBJ1-6 and V is TRBV14; 7 bases line up with TRBD1. The germline gives CDR1 SGHDN, CDR2 FVKESK. Trimming removed 8 bases from V and 10 bases from J; junction bases left unmatched: 14. The CDR3 has 15 residues. CDR3 bases: TGTGCCAGCTCAGAACAGGGGCGGAATGACTCACCCCTCCACTTT. As protein: CASSEQGRNDSPLHF.

The chain has TRBV12-3 or TRBV12-4 and TRBJ2-5; D gene uncertain. The CDR3 totals 15 residues. The germline V and J ends were trimmed by 3 bases and 1 base, with 12 bases remaining between them. In nucleotides, the CDR3 is TGTGCCAGCAGTTTTGGACCCCCGGGCCAAGAGACCCAGTACTTC. This translates into CASSFGPPGQETQYF.

This clonotype came up once. A junction end diverges from the germline sequence, so it may reflect a read error. The gene calls are TRBV6-5 and TRBJ1-2; D remains unclear. This CDR3 contains 13 residues. Germline V gives CDR1 MNHEY, CDR2 SVGAGI. The CDR3 DNA follows: TGTGCCGGCAGCATACATGTAGGCTATGGCTACACCTTC. It specifies CAGSIHVGYGYTF.

This clonotype was counted between two and nine times. For the CDR3, the DNA is TGTGCCAGCAGCTTGGTTGGTGTCTTTAATTCACCCCTCCACTTT. It yields the protein CASSLVGVFNSPLHF. V is TRBV5-5 and J is TRBJ1-6; D uncertain. The length of the CDR3 is 15 residues. Looked up from germline, CDR1 is SGHKS and CDR2 is YYEKEE (reference sequence). V lost 0 bases to trimming and J lost 6 bases, with 10 bases between them.

V is TRBV6-6 and J is TRBJ1-1; possibly TRBD1 for D (5 bases). CDR3 length equals 15 residues. V shed 0 bases and J shed 6 bases, with 14 bases lying between them. Germline-derived CDR1 and CDR2 are MNHNY and SVGAGI (reference sequence). In DNA, the CDR3 is TGTGCCAGCAGTTACTCCGGGGCAGACTCATCTGAAGCTTTCTTT. Translating it yields CASSYSGADSSEAFF.

The rearrangement uses TRBV5-8 and TRBJ2-7; 8 nucleotides line up with TRBD1. The V and J ends lost 7 bases and 0 bases, in that order; junction bases with no gene match: 24. The CDR3 has 20 amino acids. Germline lookup yields CDR1 SGHTS and CDR2 YDEGEE. CDR3 loop: CASEGGRGHGRALSSYEQYF. The CDR3, as DNA: TGTGCCAGCGAGGGGGGCAGGGGGCATGGTAGGGCCTTAAGCTCCTACGAGCAGTACTTC. The variable domain in full, with the rest retrieved from reference TRBV5-8 and TRBJ2-7, is EAGVTQSPTHLIKTRGQQATLRCSPISGHTSVYWYQQALGLGLQFLLWYDEGEERNRGNFPPRFSGRQFPNYSSELNVNALELEDSALYLCASEGGRGHGRALSSYEQYFGPGTRLTVT.

The chain couples TRBV9 to TRBJ2-7; possibly TRBD2 for D (5 bases). The CDR3 runs to 14 residues. V shed 2 bases and J shed 5 bases, with 14 bases lying between them. From germline, CDR1 is SGDLS and CDR2 YYNGEE. CDR3 DNA: TGTGCCAGCAGCGTGGAACCGGGATCCAACGAGCAGTACTTC. Translating gives CASSVEPGSNEQYF.

This clonotype was observed a few times. V gene TRBV12-3 or TRBV12-4 combines with J gene TRBJ1-5; D is possibly TRBD1 (6 bases). This CDR3 region has 15 residues. V dropped 8 bases and J dropped 1 base, with 15 bases sitting between them. CDR3 sequence (DNA): TGTGCCAGCCGGGGAGGGGGATCAAGCAATCAGCCCCAGCATTTT. Its protein is CASRGGGSSNQPQHF.

This clonotype was counted a single time. This sequence joins TRBV9 and TRBJ1-1; D is unclear. Germline values: CDR1 SGDLS, CDR2 YYNGEE. The CDR3 covers 14 residues. Trimming shortened V by 3 bases and J by 0 bases, and 9 bases separated the two germline ends. The CDR3 DNA reads TGTGCCAGCAGCGGACGGGAGATGAACACTGAAGCTTTCTTT. Translation: CASSGREMNTEAFF.

In this sample, this clonotype turned up many times. CDR3 protein: CASSLGQVEQYF. The CDR3, as DNA: TGTGCCAGCAGCTTAGGCCAGGTCGAGCAGTACTTC. V gene TRBV7-9 combines with J gene TRBJ2-7; D unclear. With 1 base removed from V and 6 bases from J, the gap between germline ends came to 7 bases. Germline V gene sequence: CDR1 SEHNR, CDR2 FQNEAQ (reference sequence). The length of the CDR3 is 12 residues.

The chain uses TRBV14 and TRBJ2-7; D unclear. In germline, CDR1 is SGHDN, CDR2 FVKESK. This CDR3 has 14 residues. V shed 1 base and J shed 4 bases, with 11 bases lying between them. The CDR3 region is CASSQGRRRYEQYF. Written as DNA, the CDR3 is TGTGCCAGCAGCCAAGGGCGTAGAAGGTACGAGCAGTACTTC.

Concerning this clonotype: A junction boundary mismatches the germline segment, possibly from a read error. In DNA form, the CDR3 reads TGTGCTAGCAGCCCCACCTGGGGAACACAAGAGACCCAGTACTTC. Translated: CASSPTWGTQETQYF. This chain uses TRBV7-9 with TRBJ2-5; no clear D gene. In germline, CDR1 is SEHNR, CDR2 FQNEAQ (reference sequence). The length of the CDR3 is 15 residues. The whole variable domain, remainder taken from reference TRBV7-9 and TRBJ2-5, is DTGVSQNPRHKITKRGQNVTFRCDPISEHNRLYWYRQTLGQGPEFLTYFQNEAQLEKSRLLSDRFSAERPKGSFSTLEIQRTEQGDSAMYLCASSPTWGTQETQYFGPGTRLLVL.